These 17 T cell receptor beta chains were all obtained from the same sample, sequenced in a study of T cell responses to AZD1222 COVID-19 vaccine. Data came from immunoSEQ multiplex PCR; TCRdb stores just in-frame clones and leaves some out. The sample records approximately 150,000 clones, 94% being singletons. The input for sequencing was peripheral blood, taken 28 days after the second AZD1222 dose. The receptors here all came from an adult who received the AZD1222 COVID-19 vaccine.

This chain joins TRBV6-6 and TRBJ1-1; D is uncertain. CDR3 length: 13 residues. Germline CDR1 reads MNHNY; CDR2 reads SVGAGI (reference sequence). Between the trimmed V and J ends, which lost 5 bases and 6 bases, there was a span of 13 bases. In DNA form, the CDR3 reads TGTGCCAGCAGTACTCCTAATAAGGCTGAAGCTTTCTTT. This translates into CASSTPNKAEAFF.

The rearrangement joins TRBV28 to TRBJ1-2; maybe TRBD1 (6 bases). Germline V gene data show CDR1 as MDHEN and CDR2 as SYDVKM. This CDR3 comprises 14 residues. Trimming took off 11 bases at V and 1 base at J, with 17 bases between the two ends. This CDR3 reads CACSGDPLNYGYTF. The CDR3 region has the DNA TGTGCCTGCTCAGGGGATCCCCTTAACTATGGCTACACCTTC.

The CDR3 nucleotides are TGTGCCAGCAGCGGGGGTGGGTCTGCCTACAATGAGCAGTTCTTC. As protein: CASSGGGSAYNEQFF. The gene calls are TRBV9 and TRBJ2-1; D ambiguous. The V gene lost 3 bases and the J gene lost 2 bases, with 12 bases spanning the gap. The length of the CDR3 is 15 residues. The germline V gene has CDR1 SGDLS and CDR2 YYNGEE.

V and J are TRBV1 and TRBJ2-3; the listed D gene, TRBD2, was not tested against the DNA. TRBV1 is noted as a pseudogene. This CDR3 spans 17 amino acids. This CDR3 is CTSSQHGLAGGTDTQYF. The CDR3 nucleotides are TGCACCAGCAGCCAACACGGACTAGCCGGAGGCACAGATACGCAGTATTTT.

The CDR3 loop is CASTRPGLAGGFKTQYF. CDR3 DNA: TGTGCCAGCACCCGCCCGGGACTAGCGGGAGGGTTCAAGACCCAGTACTTC. The chain has TRBV28 and TRBJ2-5, with TRBD2 matching 16 bases. The germline V gene encodes CDR1 MDHEN and CDR2 SYDVKM. The junction had 11 bases not matched to a gene; V was cut back by 7 bases and J by 6 bases. The CDR3 is 17 residues long.

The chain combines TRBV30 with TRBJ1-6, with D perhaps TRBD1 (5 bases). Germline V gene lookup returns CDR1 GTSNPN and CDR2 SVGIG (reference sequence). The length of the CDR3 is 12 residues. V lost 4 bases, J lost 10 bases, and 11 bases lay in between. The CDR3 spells CAWTGWLSPLHF. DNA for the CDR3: TGTGCCTGGACAGGGTGGTTATCACCCCTCCACTTT.

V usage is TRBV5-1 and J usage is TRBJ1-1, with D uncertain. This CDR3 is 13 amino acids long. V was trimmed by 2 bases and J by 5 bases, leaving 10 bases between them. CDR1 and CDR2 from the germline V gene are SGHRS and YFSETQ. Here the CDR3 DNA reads TGCGCCAGCAGCTTAATTAGGGAGACTGAAGCTTTCTTT. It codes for CASSLIRETEAFF.

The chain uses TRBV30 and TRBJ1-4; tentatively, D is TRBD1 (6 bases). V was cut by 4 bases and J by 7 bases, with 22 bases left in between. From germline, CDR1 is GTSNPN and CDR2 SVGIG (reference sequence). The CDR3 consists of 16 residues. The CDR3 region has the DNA TGTGCCTGGACCTTAAGTTGGGGGGCTGGACGTGAAAAACTGTTTTTT. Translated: CAWTLSWGAGREKLFF.

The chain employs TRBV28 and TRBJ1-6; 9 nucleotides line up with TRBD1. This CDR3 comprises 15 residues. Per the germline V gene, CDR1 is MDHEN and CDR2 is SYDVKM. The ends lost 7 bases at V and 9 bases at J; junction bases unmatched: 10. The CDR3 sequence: CASTHPDRGGSPLHF. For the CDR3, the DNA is TGTGCCAGCACCCACCCGGACAGGGGCGGTTCACCCCTCCACTTT.

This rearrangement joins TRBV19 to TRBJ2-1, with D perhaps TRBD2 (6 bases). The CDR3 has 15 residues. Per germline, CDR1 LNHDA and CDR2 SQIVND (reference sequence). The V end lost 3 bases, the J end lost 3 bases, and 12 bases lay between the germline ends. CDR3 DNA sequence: TGTGCCAGTAGTATTAACGGGGGAGTCTACAATGAGCAGTTCTTC. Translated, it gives CASSINGGVYNEQFF. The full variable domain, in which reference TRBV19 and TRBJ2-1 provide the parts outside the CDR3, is DGGITQSPKYLFRKEGQNVTLSCEQNLNHDAMYWYRQDPGQGLRLIYYSQIVNDFQKGDIAEGYSVSREKKESFPLTVTSAQKNPTAFYLCASSINGGVYNEQFFGPGTRLTVL.

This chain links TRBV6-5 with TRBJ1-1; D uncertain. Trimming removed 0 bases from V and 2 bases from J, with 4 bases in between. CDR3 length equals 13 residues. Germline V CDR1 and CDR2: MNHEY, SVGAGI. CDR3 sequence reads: CASSYSENTEAFF. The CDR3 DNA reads TGTGCCAGCAGTTACTCCGAAAACACTGAAGCTTTCTTT.

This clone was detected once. This chain's CDR3 is CASRPSGSTDTQYF. The CDR3 nucleotides are TGTGCCAGCAGACCTAGCGGAAGCACAGATACGCAGTATTTT. The chain couples TRBV28 to TRBJ2-3; 7 nucleotides line up with TRBD2. Trimming took 6 bases from V and 0 from J; bases not matched to a gene: 3. This CDR3 spans 14 amino acids. CDR1 is MDHEN, CDR2 SYDVKM, per germline.

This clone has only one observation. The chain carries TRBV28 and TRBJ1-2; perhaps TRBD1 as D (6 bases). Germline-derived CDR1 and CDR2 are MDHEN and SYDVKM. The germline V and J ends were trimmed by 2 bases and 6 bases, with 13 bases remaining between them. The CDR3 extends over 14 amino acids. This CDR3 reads CASSLGGAPHGYTF. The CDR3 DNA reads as TGTGCCAGCAGTTTAGGGGGGGCGCCGCATGGCTACACCTTC.

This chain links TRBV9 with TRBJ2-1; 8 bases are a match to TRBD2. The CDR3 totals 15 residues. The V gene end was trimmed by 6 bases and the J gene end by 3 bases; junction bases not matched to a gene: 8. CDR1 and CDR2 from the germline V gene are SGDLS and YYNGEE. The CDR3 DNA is TGTGCCAGCACCGGGGGGGAGCGGAGCTACAATGAGCAGTTCTTC. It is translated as CASTGGERSYNEQFF.

The CDR3 nucleotides read TGCGCCAGCAGTGAGTACGGCTTAGGCGAGCAGTACTTC. As protein: CASSEYGLGEQYF. The gene calls are TRBV10-2 and TRBJ2-7, with D unresolved. The germline V gene has CDR1 WSHSY and CDR2 SAAADI. V lost 1 base, J lost 6 bases, and 10 bases lay in between. The length of the CDR3 is 13 residues.

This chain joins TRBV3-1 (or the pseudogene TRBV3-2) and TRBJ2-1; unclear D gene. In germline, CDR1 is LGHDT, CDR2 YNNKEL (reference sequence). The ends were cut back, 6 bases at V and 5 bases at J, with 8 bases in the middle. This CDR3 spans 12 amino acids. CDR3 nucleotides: TGTGCCAGCAGGGCCAGGAACAATGAGCAGTTCTTC. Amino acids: CASRARNNEQFF.

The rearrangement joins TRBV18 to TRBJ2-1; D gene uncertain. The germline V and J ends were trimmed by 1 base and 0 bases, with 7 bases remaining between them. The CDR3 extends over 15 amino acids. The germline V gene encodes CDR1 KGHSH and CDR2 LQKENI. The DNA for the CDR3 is TGTGCCAGCTCACCACTTCAGCGCTCCTACAATGAGCAGTTCTTC. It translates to CASSPLQRSYNEQFF.